One sample yielded the 20 T cell receptor beta chains listed below, sequenced in a study of cytomegalovirus exposure and HLA in healthy donors. With 60 Vbeta and 13 Jbeta primers, the PCR was carried out. The assay was immunoSEQ multiplex PCR, and TCRdb's table has in-frame clones only and misses some. The data contain fewer than 95,000 clones, under 80% of them singletons. The sequenced sample was PBMCs. The source of these receptors is a woman under 40 in good health and CMV-seronegative.

The rearrangement links TRBV19 to TRBJ1-4; D gene unclear. CDR3 size: 16 residues. Deletions cut 6 bases from V and 3 bases from J, with 17 bases between. Germline-derived CDR1 and CDR2 are LNHDA and SQIVND (reference sequence). CDR3 sequence reads: CASRNRVSSPNEKLFF. The CDR3 DNA reads as TGTGCCAGTAGAAATCGGGTATCCTCACCTAATGAAAAACTGTTTTTT.

The rearrangement links TRBV28 to TRBJ1-1; 7 bases line up with TRBD1. The germline gives CDR1 MDHEN, CDR2 SYDVKM. This CDR3 contains 15 residues. J was trimmed by 7 bases and V by 3 bases; bases with no gene match: 11. The DNA for the CDR3 is TGTGCCAGCAGTTTTCCCCTGACAGGGCGGGGTGAAGCTTTCTTT. Encoded protein: CASSFPLTGRGEAFF.

The rearrangement links TRBV21-1 to TRBJ1-5; the table gives TRBD1 as D, unverified against the DNA. TRBV21-1 is listed as a pseudogene. This CDR3 comprises 18 residues. This chain's CDR3 is CASSLVRFLDSSNQPQHF. The CDR3 DNA is TGTGCCAGCAGCCTTGTACGTTTTTTGGACAGTAGCAATCAGCCCCAGCATTTT.

This clone was observed a handful of times. For the CDR3, the DNA is TGCAGCGCTGCGGGGGGGAGCTCCTACGAGCAGTACTTC. This codes for CSAAGGSSYEQYF. This chain connects TRBV29-1 to TRBJ2-7; 9 bases line up with TRBD2. Per the germline V gene, CDR1 is SQVTM and CDR2 is ANQGSEA. This CDR3 spans 13 amino acids. J lost 0 bases, V lost 7 bases, and 4 bases had no gene match.

The V gene is TRBV29-1, the J gene TRBJ2-6; TRBD1 agrees at 8 bases. The CDR3 contains 16 residues. V trimming: 4 bases; J trimming: 1 base; junction bases outside the gene matches: 6. The germline V gene encodes CDR1 SQVTM and CDR2 ANQGSEA. The CDR3 spells CSVGGQGVSGANVLTF. CDR3 in DNA: TGCAGCGTTGGAGGACAGGGAGTATCTGGGGCCAACGTCCTGACTTTC.

The V gene is TRBV6-1, the J gene TRBJ2-7; weak D call: TRBD2 (6 bases). The CDR3 totals 14 residues. Trimming took off 7 bases at V and 2 bases at J, with 15 bases between the two ends. The germline V gene has CDR1 MNHNS and CDR2 SASEGT. The CDR3 DNA sequence: TGTGCCAGCATTCCCCTTCGGGGGACCTACGAGCAGTACTTC. Translated: CASIPLRGTYEQYF.

This clone was counted a few times. The chain carries TRBV7-2 and TRBJ1-4; 8 nucleotides match TRBD1. With V trimmed by 5 bases and J by 8 bases, 4 bases remained unmatched. CDR1 and CDR2 (germline): SGHTA, FQGNSA. The CDR3 has 13 residues. The CDR3 DNA is TGTGCCAGCAGCCTGACAGGGGACGAAAAACTGTTTTTT. It translates to CASSLTGDEKLFF.

The genes are TRBV5-5 and TRBJ2-5; tentatively, D is TRBD2 (6 bases). The CDR3 has 15 residues. Trimming took off 3 bases at V and 5 bases at J, with 17 bases between the two ends. CDR1 is SGHKS and CDR2 is YYEKEE in the germline V gene (reference sequence). The CDR3 sequence: CASSSSGTAQETQYF. DNA for the CDR3: TGTGCCAGCAGCTCGTCCGGGACTGCCCAGGAGACCCAGTACTTC.

This rearrangement joins TRBV18 to TRBJ2-3; D is ambiguous. The germline V gene has CDR1 KGHSH and CDR2 LQKENI. CDR3 size: 14 residues. V was cut by 4 bases and J by 0 bases, with 8 bases left in between. CDR3 protein: CASSLQSSTDTQYF. The CDR3 DNA is TGTGCCAGCTCACTACAGTCTAGCACAGATACGCAGTATTTT.

This clone was seen only once. This rearrangement joins TRBV7-3 to TRBJ2-1; 12 nucleotides agree with TRBD2. This CDR3 spans 15 amino acids. Trimming at V came to 3 bases and at J to 7 bases, leaving 4 bases not matched to a gene. The germline V gene encodes CDR1 SGHTA and CDR2 FQGTGA. CDR3 bases: TGTGCCAGCAGCTTTGGACTAGCGGGATTTAATGAGCAGTTCTTC. Residues: CASSFGLAGFNEQFF.

Notes on this clone: One end of the junction varies from germline; a read error may be responsible. V is TRBV11-3 and J is TRBJ1-1, with D maybe TRBD1 (6 bases). Germline-derived CDR1 and CDR2 are SGHNT and YENEEA. The CDR3 length is 14 residues. The CDR3 region has the DNA TGTGCCAGCAGCTTAGAGGTTAACAGGGCTGAAGATTTCTTT. The encoded protein is CASSLEVNRAEDFF.

This rearrangement joins TRBV25-1 to TRBJ2-1; 8 bases map to TRBD1. The CDR3 contains 16 residues. The V segment lost 2 bases and the J segment 2 bases; nucleotides outside the gene matches: 5. Germline V gene sequence: CDR1 MGHDK, CDR2 SYGVNS. The DNA of the CDR3 is TGTGCCAGCAGTGAACAGGGGGCGCCCCCCTACAATGAGCAGTTCTTC. Protein product: CASSEQGAPPYNEQFF.

V usage is TRBV10-3 and J usage is TRBJ2-7; tentative D call: TRBD2 (6 bases). The V and J ends lost 2 bases and 2 bases respectively, with 16 bases between them. CDR1 is ENHRY and CDR2 is SYGVKD in the germline V gene. This CDR3 spans 16 amino acids. The CDR3 nucleotides read TGTGCCATCAGTGAGGTCGCGGCGGGAAGCACCTACGAGCAGTACTTC. Amino acid sequence: CAISEVAAGSTYEQYF.

The chain couples TRBV5-4 to TRBJ1-1, with D possibly matching TRBD1 (5 bases). The germline V gene encodes CDR1 SGHNT and CDR2 YYREEE (reference sequence). The CDR3 sequence is 15 residues long. Trimming took 4 bases from V and 4 from J, leaving 17 bases between them. CDR3 region: CASSLLTGGGTEAFF. The CDR3 DNA reads TGTGCCAGCAGCCTCCTTACGGGGGGTGGCACTGAAGCTTTCTTT. Full variable domain (rest looked up from reference TRBV5-4 and TRBJ1-1): ETGVTQSPTHLIKTRGQQVTLRCSSQSGHNTVSWYQQALGQGPQFIFQYYREEENGRGNFPPRFSGLQFPNYSSELNVNALELDDSALYLCASSLLTGGGTEAFFGQGTRLTVV.

The chain uses TRBV7-2 and TRBJ1-5; 7 bases map to TRBD1. V shed 8 bases and J 6 bases; nucleotides not matched to a gene: 10. Germline CDR1 reads SGHTA; CDR2 reads FQGNSA. This CDR3 is built from 14 residues. The CDR3 region is CASARQTGPQPQHF. As DNA, the CDR3 is TGTGCCAGCGCCCGGCAGACAGGGCCTCAGCCCCAGCATTTT.

The J gene is TRBJ2-7, the V gene TRBV6-1; 7 bases agree with TRBD2. Losses at the gene ends were 6 bases for V and 5 bases for J; bases not matched to a gene: 7. Per germline, CDR1 MNHNS and CDR2 SASEGT. CDR3 length equals 13 residues. CDR3 DNA: TGTGCCAGCAGGCAAACGGGGGGTGACGAGCAGTACTTC. Its translation is CASRQTGGDEQYF.

The chain is built from TRBV6-1 and TRBJ2-7, with D tentatively TRBD1 (6 bases). CDR1 is MNHNS, CDR2 SASEGT, per germline. The CDR3 length is 12 residues. Between the trimmed V and J ends, which lost 5 bases and 4 bases, there was a span of 9 bases. CDR3 protein: CASSQTGYEQYF. The CDR3 DNA follows: TGTGCCAGCAGTCAAACAGGGTACGAGCAGTACTTC.

For the CDR3, the DNA is TGTGCCAGCAGTGTCTTCGGGACAGGGGTAGCTAACTATGGCTACACCTTC. Translating it yields CASSVFGTGVANYGYTF. The chain carries TRBV28 and TRBJ1-2; 10 positions agree with TRBD1. This CDR3 is 17 amino acids long. Germline-derived CDR1 and CDR2 are MDHEN and SYDVKM. Trimming cost V 5 bases and J 0 bases; bases outside gene matches: 9.

This clone was seen a few times. The rearrangement uses TRBV5-6 and TRBJ2-3, with 12 bases fitting TRBD2. The V segment lost 2 bases and the J segment 6 bases; nucleotides outside the gene matches: 7. Germline V lookup: CDR1 SGHDT, CDR2 YYEEEE. CDR3 size: 16 residues. The CDR3: CASSLETSGSWDTQYF. Written as DNA, the CDR3 is TGTGCCAGCAGCTTAGAGACTAGCGGGAGTTGGGATACGCAGTATTTT.

The genes are TRBV7-7 and TRBJ2-3; maybe TRBD2 (6 bases). Germline V CDR1 and CDR2: SSHAT, FNYEAQ (reference sequence). The CDR3 totals 13 residues. V lost 1 base, J lost 4 bases, and 6 bases lay in between. The CDR3: CASSLGGADTQYF. For the CDR3, the DNA is TGTGCCAGCAGCTTAGGGGGGGCAGATACGCAGTATTTT.